This record concerns one TCR beta chain sequence. It lacks a known antigen. Per-base qualities were not stored, and no clone one base away is much larger. CDR1 and CDR2 are read off the germline V gene as SGDLS and YYNGEE. Taken from cysteine to phenylalanine, the CDR3 has 14 residues. Only the CDR3 DNA is retained, 42 bases long and in frame from the first base. V and J lose 2 bases and 0 bases, and a span of 5 bases separates them. The source of the sample is a study of beta chain features in type 1 diabetes (dated by TCRdb to 2016 to 2018). About the investigation overall: No differences in mean age, gender distribution, total cell number or subset yield were found between patients and healthy donors. Across all samples, 107,917,701 sorted cells were examined, and cell number per subset correlated strongly with RNA yield. The study compared TCRB repertoires of sorted circulating CD4+ T cell subsets between recently diagnosed type 1 diabetes patients and matched healthy donors. Regulatory and stem cell-like memory subsets were isolated from only 8 patients and roughly 8 healthy donors, whereas naive and central memory subsets came from all 28 donors. Results and caveats for the whole study, not just this receptor: Patients with type 1 diabetes made fewer insertions and deleted more nucleotides at VDJ recombination sites, implying thymic rearrangement abnormalities. Shorter templates might have been favored by PCR, but patient and control samples were amplified and corrected together, so both groups would have been affected equally by any skew. Type 1 diabetes patients showed a moderate but significant shortening of TCRB CDR3 length in all four CD4+ subsets. Because cDNA was sequenced instead of genomic DNA, activated cells with high expression could be over-represented, although the groups did not differ in activation or CD3 levels. Because small numbers of individuals were included in the HLA sub-analyses, any influence of HLA type on TCRB rearrangement was left unresolved. Naive, central memory and regulatory TCRB repertoires appeared to be more alike among patients than among healthy donors.

Each donor gave one peripheral blood draw, about 110 mL on average, collected into heparinised tubes. Naive, central memory, regulatory and stem cell-like memory CD4+ T cells were sorted on a BD FACSAria II using a panel including CD45RO, CCR7, CD25, CD127, CD95 and CD27. All sorted populations exceeded 95% purity. PBMCs were separated immediately by Lymphoprep density gradient centrifugation and were stained directly, without being cultured. To minimize batch effects, samples were stained and sorted in pairs, one healthy donor with one patient per experiment. The High Capacity cDNA Reverse Transcription Kit was used to reverse transcribe all of the isolated RNA, meaning that expressed TCRB transcripts were what got sequenced. Naive, central memory and regulatory T cell samples underwent deep immunoSEQ sequencing, averaging about 3.57 million total reads per sample. Sorted cells were lysed in RLT buffer, and RNA was extracted using DNase-treated RNeasy Micro or Mini kits according to cell number. To prevent cross-contamination, each cell subset was processed individually, whereas patient and healthy donor samples were processed jointly. Using the immunoSEQ multiplex PCR, TCRB sequences were amplified from cDNA into 87-bp fragments spanning the CDR3 region. Sequencing of the amplicons was performed on the Illumina HiSeq platform. As for the original processing: Synthetic template baselines were used to correct PCR bias computationally, reads within Hamming distance 2 were collapsed, and singletons that could not be merged were discarded. Reads were aligned against IMGT to assign V, D and J genes, CDR3 length and insertions or deletions at six rearrangement sites. Within each subset, clonotype counts were normalized to sorted cell number, after which true diversity and Gini coefficients were computed with the tcR R package. The overlap coefficient, calculated on TCRB nucleotide sequences, was used to measure repertoire sharing. Sourced from immuneACCESS, this table was stored by TCRdb with only in-frame sequences that have V and J called. A share of the clones is absent; for the studies checked, an unresolved V gene accounts for under half, and the remainder has no known explanation. The V and J calls and clone size were taken over from that table, and D and trimming were inferred from the DNA. The sample profile shows hundreds of thousands of clones; roughly a tenth of them were found once. The ten largest clones add up to roughly 0.99% of the sample.

Material: central memory CD4+ T cells from blood. The chain employs TRBV9 and TRBJ1-4; no D gene call is confident. The TCR comes from a man aged 30 to 39 with type 1 diabetes. The sequence in DNA is TGTGCCAGCAGCGTTACAGCAACTAATGAAAAACTGTTTTTT. Translated, this is CASSVTATNEKLFF.